Listed below are T cell receptor beta chains from one sample, sequenced in a study of cytomegalovirus exposure and HLA in healthy donors. Method: immunoSEQ multiplex PCR; TCRdb's copy keeps in-frame clones and lacks some. There are just over 95,000 clones in the sample; approximately 77% occur only once, and roughly 4.5% lies in the top ten. The source material was PBMCs. All receptors come from a woman in her thirties or forties in good health and CMV-seronegative. Both conserved end residues are part of each CDR3. Each record gives: CDR3 DNA, CDR3 protein, V gene, J gene, clone size, D gene. A D gene is named only where the DNA matches it firmly. A clone size is listed for some rows: how often the clone was seen (once, few, many), or a class if it is expanded.

DNA: TGTGCCAGCAAGACCCCGGGTAGCGGGGTTTCTGAGCAGTTCTTC
CDR3: CASKTPGSGVSEQFF
V: TRBV28
J: TRBJ2-1
size: -
D: TRBD2

DNA: TGTGCCAGCACCCCACGGGGAAGTCGGACCTCCAATGAGCAGTTCTTC
CDR3: CASTPRGSRTSNEQFF
V: TRBV6-6
J: TRBJ2-1
size: -
D: -

DNA: TGCGCCAGCAGCTCCCCAGCGGGGGGGTACAATGAGCAGTTCTTC
CDR3: CASSSPAGGYNEQFF
V: TRBV5-1
J: TRBJ2-1
size: -
D: TRBD2

DNA: TGCAGCGTTCAGAACTATGGCTACACCTTC
CDR3: CSVQNYGYTF
V: TRBV29-1
J: TRBJ1-2
size: -
D: -

DNA: TGTGCCAGCAGCTTAGTCTCAGGGGGCGACACAGATACGCAGTATTTT
CDR3: CASSLVSGGDTDTQYF
V: TRBV7-9
J: TRBJ2-3
size: few
D: TRBD1

DNA: TGTGCCAGCAGCTTGGGGTACATTAGCACAGATACGCAGTATTTT
CDR3: CASSLGYISTDTQYF
V: TRBV5-6
J: TRBJ2-3
size: few
D: -

DNA: TGTGCCAGCAGCCCTCAGGGGGGAAAGTCAGAGACCCAGTACTTC
CDR3: CASSPQGGKSETQYF
V: TRBV7-9
J: TRBJ2-5
size: -
D: -

DNA: TGTGCCTGGAGTGTACGGGGACTAGCGGTCGATGAGCAGTTCTTC
CDR3: CAWSVRGLAVDEQFF
V: TRBV30
J: TRBJ2-1
size: -
D: TRBD2

DNA: TGTGCCAGCAGCCGATGGGTGCAGGCCCCCTCTGGAAACACCATATATTTT
CDR3: CASSRWVQAPSGNTIYF
V: TRBV5-5
J: TRBJ1-3
size: few
D: -

DNA: TGTGCCAGCAGCTGGCTCAGGGTGAAGATGACTGAAGCTTTCTTT
CDR3: CASSWLRVKMTEAFF
V: TRBV5-6
J: TRBJ1-1
size: -
D: -

DNA: TGTGCCAGCAGTGGGGGAGCAAGAGTCACTGAAGCTTTCTTT
CDR3: CASSGGARVTEAFF
V: TRBV6-1
J: TRBJ1-1
size: few
D: -

DNA: TGTGCCAGCTCACAGGGACAGGGGGCAGGCAATCAGCCCCAGCATTTT
CDR3: CASSQGQGAGNQPQHF
V: TRBV18
J: TRBJ1-5
size: few
D: TRBD1

DNA: TGTGCCTGGAGTCTAGGGGGCGGGGGCTACACCTTC
CDR3: CAWSLGGGGYTF
V: TRBV30
J: TRBJ1-2
size: -
D: TRBD1

DNA: TGTGCCAGCAGCCCGACTAGCGGGGGTTTCAACACAGATACGCAGTATTTT
CDR3: CASSPTSGGFNTDTQYF
V: TRBV7-8
J: TRBJ2-3
size: once
D: TRBD2

DNA: TGTGCCAGCAGGTCACAGGGGGCCTTGCACACTGAAGCTTTCTTT
CDR3: CASRSQGALHTEAFF
V: TRBV6-5
J: TRBJ1-1
size: few
D: TRBD1

DNA: TGTGCCAGTAGTGCCTGGGACAGGGGACATACAACTAATGAAAAACTGTTTTTT
CDR3: CASSAWDRGHTTNEKLFF
V: TRBV19
J: TRBJ1-4
size: once
D: TRBD1

DNA: TGTGCCAGCAGTCCCGGGACAGGAGGTGAAGCTTTCTTT
CDR3: CASSPGTGGEAFF
V: TRBV7-3
J: TRBJ1-1
size: few
D: TRBD1

DNA: TGTGCCAGCTCACCCCTCGGGGGTAAGGTGGGGATATCTGAAAAACTGTTTTTT
CDR3: CASSPLGGKVGISEKLFF
V: TRBV18
J: TRBJ1-4
size: -
D: -

DNA: TGTGCCAGCAGCCCCCGACAGACCGGCTACACCTTC
CDR3: CASSPRQTGYTF
V: TRBV7-8
J: TRBJ1-2
size: -
D: -

DNA: TGTGCCAGCAGCTTGGGAGGAGTGGAGGGCTACACCTTC
CDR3: CASSLGGVEGYTF
V: TRBV5-6
J: TRBJ1-2
size: -
D: -

DNA: TGTGCCAGCCTGAGGGGCTACACCTTC
CDR3: CASLRGYTF
V: TRBV2
J: TRBJ1-2
size: few
D: -

DNA: TGTGCCAGCAGCCCCGGAGGGACAGGGGCCACCGGGGAGCTGTTTTTT
CDR3: CASSPGGTGATGELFF
V: TRBV11-2
J: TRBJ2-2
size: once
D: TRBD1

DNA: TGTGCCAGCAGCAGCTACGTGGGACAGGGCTACGAGCAGTACTTC
CDR3: CASSSYVGQGYEQYF
V: TRBV9
J: TRBJ2-7
size: -
D: TRBD1

DNA: TGTGCCAGCAGCTTTCCCCCGCGGGGGGGACCGCAAGAGACCCAGTACTTC
CDR3: CASSFPPRGGPQETQYF
V: TRBV7-9
J: TRBJ2-5
size: few
D: TRBD2

DNA: TGCGCCAGCAGCCAAGATCGCGTGCAGGCGTATGGCTACACCTTC
CDR3: CASSQDRVQAYGYTF
V: TRBV4-3
J: TRBJ1-2
size: few
D: -

DNA: TGTGCCAGCAGGACTCAGGGGAGCGGCTACACCTTC
CDR3: CASRTQGSGYTF
V: TRBV27
J: TRBJ1-2
size: -
D: -

DNA: TGTGCCAGCAGCTCGGGACAGGGGGCGAACGGGGCCAACGTCCTGACTTTC
CDR3: CASSSGQGANGANVLTF
V: TRBV5-4
J: TRBJ2-6
size: few
D: TRBD1

DNA: TGCAGTGCTAGGAGGCTCGATGGCTACACCTTC
CDR3: CSARRLDGYTF
V: TRBV20-1
J: TRBJ1-2
size: -
D: -

DNA: TGTGCCAGCAGCTCAAACCGGGACAAACCCTCCTACAATGAGCAGTTCTTC
CDR3: CASSSNRDKPSYNEQFF
V: TRBV5-8
J: TRBJ2-1
size: -
D: -

DNA: TGTGCCAGCAGTCCCCAGGGGATTGCAACTAATGAAAAACTGTTTTTT
CDR3: CASSPQGIATNEKLFF
V: TRBV27
J: TRBJ1-4
size: -
D: -

DNA: TGTGCCAGCAGACATCAGGGGATAGATGAGCAGTTCTTC
CDR3: CASRHQGIDEQFF
V: TRBV7-9
J: TRBJ2-1
size: few
D: -

DNA: TGTGCCAGCAGCCCCGAAGGGCGGGCTTACACAGATACGCAGTATTTT
CDR3: CASSPEGRAYTDTQYF
V: TRBV2
J: TRBJ2-3
size: -
D: -

DNA: TGTGCCAGCAGCTTGTGGGGGGTGGCCGGTGAAGCTTTCTTT
CDR3: CASSLWGVAGEAFF
V: TRBV13
J: TRBJ1-1
size: once
D: -

DNA: TGTGCCAGGGGGCCCCTGGGACAGCTGGGCACAGATACGCAGTATTTT
CDR3: CARGPLGQLGTDTQYF
V: TRBV19
J: TRBJ2-3
size: -
D: TRBD1

DNA: TGTGCCATTTCGCCCGTGCGGCGGCTGGGCACTGAAGCTTTCTTT
CDR3: CAISPVRRLGTEAFF
V: TRBV6-1
J: TRBJ1-1
size: -
D: -

DNA: TGCAGCGTTGAAGATCCAAGGACAGACAACTATGGCTACACCTTC
CDR3: CSVEDPRTDNYGYTF
V: TRBV29-1
J: TRBJ1-2
size: few
D: -

DNA: TGCGCCAGCAGCTTCAGGGGTAAGGATTCACCCCTCCACTTT
CDR3: CASSFRGKDSPLHF
V: TRBV5-1
J: TRBJ1-6
size: -
D: -

DNA: TGCAGCGTTGAATCCGTGACTGGTGAAAGATCATTGGAGTACTTC
CDR3: CSVESVTGERSLEYF
V: TRBV29-1
J: TRBJ2-5
size: -
D: -

DNA: TGTGCCAGCAGCCCCGGAGGGTTCCTAGCGGGGTCTGGCGAGCAGTACTTC
CDR3: CASSPGGFLAGSGEQYF
V: TRBV2
J: TRBJ2-7
size: -
D: TRBD2

DNA: TGTGCCAGCAGCCTGAGACAGGGGGCGAGGTACGAGCAGTACTTC
CDR3: CASSLRQGARYEQYF
V: TRBV11-1
J: TRBJ2-7
size: few
D: TRBD1

DNA: TGTGCCTGGTCGTCCGGGGGGGCTTTCTCACCCCTCCACTTT
CDR3: CAWSSGGAFSPLHF
V: TRBV30
J: TRBJ1-6
size: -
D: -

DNA: TGTGCCAGCAGCGTGATGGGGACAGGGGTCACAGATACGCAGTATTTT
CDR3: CASSVMGTGVTDTQYF
V: TRBV9
J: TRBJ2-3
size: -
D: TRBD1

DNA: TGTGCCTGCTTACAGGGGTTGAACACTGAAGCTTTCTTT
CDR3: CACLQGLNTEAFF
V: TRBV30
J: TRBJ1-1
size: few
D: TRBD1